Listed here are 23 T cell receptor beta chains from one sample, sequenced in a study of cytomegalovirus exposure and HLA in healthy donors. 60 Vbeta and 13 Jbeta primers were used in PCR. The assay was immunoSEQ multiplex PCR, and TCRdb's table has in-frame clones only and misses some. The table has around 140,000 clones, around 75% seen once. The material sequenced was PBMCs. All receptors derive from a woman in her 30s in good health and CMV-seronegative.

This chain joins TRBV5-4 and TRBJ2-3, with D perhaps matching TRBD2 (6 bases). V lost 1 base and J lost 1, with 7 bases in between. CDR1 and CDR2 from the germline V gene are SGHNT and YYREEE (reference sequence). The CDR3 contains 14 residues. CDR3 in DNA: TGTGCCAGCAGCTTGCAGCGGGGCACAGATACGCAGTATTTT. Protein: CASSLQRGTDTQYF.

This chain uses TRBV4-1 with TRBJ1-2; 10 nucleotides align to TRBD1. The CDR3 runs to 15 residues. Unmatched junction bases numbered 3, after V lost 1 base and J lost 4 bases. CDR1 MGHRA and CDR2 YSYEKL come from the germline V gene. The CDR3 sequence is CASSQAGTGVYGYTF. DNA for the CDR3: TGCGCCAGCAGCCAAGCCGGGACAGGGGTCTATGGCTACACCTTC.

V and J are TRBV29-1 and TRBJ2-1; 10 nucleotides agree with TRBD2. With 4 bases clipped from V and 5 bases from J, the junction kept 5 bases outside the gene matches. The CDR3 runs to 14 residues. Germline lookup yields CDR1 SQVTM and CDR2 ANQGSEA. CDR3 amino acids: CSVAAGTSDNEQFF. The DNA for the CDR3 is TGCAGCGTTGCGGCCGGGACTAGCGACAATGAGCAGTTCTTC.

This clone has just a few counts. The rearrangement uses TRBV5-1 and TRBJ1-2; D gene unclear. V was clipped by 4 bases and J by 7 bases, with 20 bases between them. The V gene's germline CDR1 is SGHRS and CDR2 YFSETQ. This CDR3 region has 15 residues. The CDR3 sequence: CASSRNIQVSTGYTF. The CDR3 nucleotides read TGCGCCAGCAGCAGAAACATTCAGGTGTCTACTGGCTACACCTTC.

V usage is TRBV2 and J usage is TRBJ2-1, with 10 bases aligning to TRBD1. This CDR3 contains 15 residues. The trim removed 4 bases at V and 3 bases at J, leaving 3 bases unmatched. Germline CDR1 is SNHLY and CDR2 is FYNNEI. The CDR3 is CASSADRGIYNEQFF. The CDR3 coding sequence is TGTGCCAGCAGTGCGGACAGGGGGATCTACAATGAGCAGTTCTTC.

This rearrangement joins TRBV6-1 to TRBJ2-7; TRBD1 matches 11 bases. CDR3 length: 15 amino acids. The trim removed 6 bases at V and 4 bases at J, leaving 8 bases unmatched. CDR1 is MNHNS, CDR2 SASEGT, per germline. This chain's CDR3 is CASRRPGQGAYEQYF. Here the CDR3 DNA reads TGTGCCAGCAGGAGACCTGGACAGGGGGCGTACGAGCAGTACTTC.

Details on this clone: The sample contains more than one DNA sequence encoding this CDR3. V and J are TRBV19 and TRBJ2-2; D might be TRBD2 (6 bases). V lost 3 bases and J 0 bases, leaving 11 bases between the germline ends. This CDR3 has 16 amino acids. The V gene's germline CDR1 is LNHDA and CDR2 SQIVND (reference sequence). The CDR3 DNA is TGTGCCAGTAGTATCAATAGCGGAACGAACACCGGGGAGCTGTTTTTT. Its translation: CASSINSGTNTGELFF.

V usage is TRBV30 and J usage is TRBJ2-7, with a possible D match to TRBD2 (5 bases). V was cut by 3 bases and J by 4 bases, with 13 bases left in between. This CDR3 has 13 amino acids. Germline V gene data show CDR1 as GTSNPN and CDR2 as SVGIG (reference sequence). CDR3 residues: CAWSQLALYEQYF. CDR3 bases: TGTGCCTGGAGCCAGCTAGCCTTATACGAGCAGTACTTC.

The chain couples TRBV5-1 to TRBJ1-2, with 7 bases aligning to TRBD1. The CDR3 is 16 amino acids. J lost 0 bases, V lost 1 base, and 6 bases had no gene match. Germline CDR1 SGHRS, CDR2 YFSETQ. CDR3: CASSLRQGDSNYGYTF. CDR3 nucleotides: TGCGCCAGCAGCTTGCGACAGGGAGATTCTAACTATGGCTACACCTTC.

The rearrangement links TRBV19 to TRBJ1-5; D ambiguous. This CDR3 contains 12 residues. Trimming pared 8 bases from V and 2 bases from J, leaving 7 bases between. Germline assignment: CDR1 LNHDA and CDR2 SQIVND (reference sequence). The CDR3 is CASRVGNQPQHF. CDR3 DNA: TGTGCCAGTCGGGTTGGCAATCAGCCCCAGCATTTT.

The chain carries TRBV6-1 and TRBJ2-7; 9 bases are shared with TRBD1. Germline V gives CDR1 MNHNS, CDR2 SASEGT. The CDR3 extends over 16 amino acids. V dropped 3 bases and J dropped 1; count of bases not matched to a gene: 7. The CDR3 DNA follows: TGTGCCAGCAGTGAGGTCCCGGGACAGGGATCCTACGAGCAGTACTTC. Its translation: CASSEVPGQGSYEQYF.

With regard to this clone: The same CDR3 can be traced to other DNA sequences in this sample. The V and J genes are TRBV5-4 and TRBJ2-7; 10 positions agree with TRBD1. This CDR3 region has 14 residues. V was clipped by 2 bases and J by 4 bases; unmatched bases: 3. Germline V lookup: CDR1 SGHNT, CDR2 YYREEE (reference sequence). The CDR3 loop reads CASSFGTGVYEQYF. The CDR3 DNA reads TGTGCCAGCAGCTTCGGGACAGGGGTGTACGAGCAGTACTTC.

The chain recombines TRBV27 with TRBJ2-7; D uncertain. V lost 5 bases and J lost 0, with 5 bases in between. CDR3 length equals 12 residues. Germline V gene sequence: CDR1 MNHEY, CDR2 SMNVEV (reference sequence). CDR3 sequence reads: CASSADSYEQYF. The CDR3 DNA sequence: TGTGCCAGCAGTGCAGACTCCTACGAGCAGTACTTC.

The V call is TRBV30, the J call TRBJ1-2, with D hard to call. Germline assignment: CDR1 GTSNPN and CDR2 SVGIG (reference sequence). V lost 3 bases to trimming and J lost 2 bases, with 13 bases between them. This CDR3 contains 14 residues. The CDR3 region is CAWRRSSGNYGYTF. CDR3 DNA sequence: TGTGCCTGGAGGAGGAGTAGCGGGAACTATGGCTACACCTTC.

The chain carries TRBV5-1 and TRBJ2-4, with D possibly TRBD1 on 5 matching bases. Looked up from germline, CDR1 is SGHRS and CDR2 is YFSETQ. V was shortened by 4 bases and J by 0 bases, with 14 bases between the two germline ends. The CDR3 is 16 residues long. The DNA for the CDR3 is TGCGCCAGCAGCACAACTCCCCAGGGAGCCAAAAACATTCAGTACTTC. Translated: CASSTTPQGAKNIQYF.

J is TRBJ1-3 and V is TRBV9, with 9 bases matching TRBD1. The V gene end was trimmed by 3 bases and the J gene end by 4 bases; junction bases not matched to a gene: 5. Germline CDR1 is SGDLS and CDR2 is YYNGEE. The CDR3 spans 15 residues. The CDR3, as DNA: TGTGCCAGCAGCGCTGGGACAGGGAACGGAAACACCATATATTTT. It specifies CASSAGTGNGNTIYF.

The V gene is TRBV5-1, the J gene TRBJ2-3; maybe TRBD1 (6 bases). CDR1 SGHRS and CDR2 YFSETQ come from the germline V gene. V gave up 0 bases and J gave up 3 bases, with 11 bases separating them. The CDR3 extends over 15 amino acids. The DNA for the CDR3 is TGCGCCAGCAGCTTGGGGGGGCGATGGACAGATACGCAGTATTTT. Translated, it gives CASSLGGRWTDTQYF.

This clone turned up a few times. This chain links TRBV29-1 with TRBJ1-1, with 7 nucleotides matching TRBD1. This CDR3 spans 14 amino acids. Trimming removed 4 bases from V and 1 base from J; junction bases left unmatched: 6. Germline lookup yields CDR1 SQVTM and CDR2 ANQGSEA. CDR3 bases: TGCAGCGTTGCCCGGACAGGAGCGAACACTGAAGCTTTCTTT. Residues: CSVARTGANTEAFF.

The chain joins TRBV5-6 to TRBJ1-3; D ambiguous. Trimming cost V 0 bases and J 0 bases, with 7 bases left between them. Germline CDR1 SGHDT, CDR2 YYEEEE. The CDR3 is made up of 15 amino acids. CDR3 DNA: TGTGCCAGCAGCTTGGTTGGCGGCTCTGGAAACACCATATATTTT. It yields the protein CASSLVGGSGNTIYF.

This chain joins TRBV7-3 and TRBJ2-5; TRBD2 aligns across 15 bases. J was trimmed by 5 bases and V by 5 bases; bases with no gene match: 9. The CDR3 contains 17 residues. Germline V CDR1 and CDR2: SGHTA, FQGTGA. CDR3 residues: CASSPWTSGGAWETQYF. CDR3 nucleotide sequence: TGTGCCAGCAGCCCCTGGACTAGCGGGGGGGCGTGGGAGACCCAGTACTTC.

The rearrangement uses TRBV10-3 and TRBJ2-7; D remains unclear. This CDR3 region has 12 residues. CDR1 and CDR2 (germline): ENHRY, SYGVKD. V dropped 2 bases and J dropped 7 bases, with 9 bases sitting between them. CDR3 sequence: CAISEAAEEQYF. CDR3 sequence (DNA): TGTGCCATCAGTGAGGCGGCGGAGGAGCAGTACTTC.

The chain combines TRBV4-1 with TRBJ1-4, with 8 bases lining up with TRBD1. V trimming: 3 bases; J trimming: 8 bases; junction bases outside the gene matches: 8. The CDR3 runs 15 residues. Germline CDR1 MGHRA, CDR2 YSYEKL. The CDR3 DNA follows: TGCGCCAGCAGCCAGACCGGGACAGGAAACGAAAAACTGTTTTTT. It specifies CASSQTGTGNEKLFF.

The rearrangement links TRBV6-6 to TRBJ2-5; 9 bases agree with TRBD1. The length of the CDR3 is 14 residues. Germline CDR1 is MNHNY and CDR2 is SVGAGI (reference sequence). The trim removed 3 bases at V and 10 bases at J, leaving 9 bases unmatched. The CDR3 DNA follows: TGTGCCAGCAGTTATCCCCCGGGACAGGGTGACCAGTACTTC. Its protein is CASSYPPGQGDQYF.